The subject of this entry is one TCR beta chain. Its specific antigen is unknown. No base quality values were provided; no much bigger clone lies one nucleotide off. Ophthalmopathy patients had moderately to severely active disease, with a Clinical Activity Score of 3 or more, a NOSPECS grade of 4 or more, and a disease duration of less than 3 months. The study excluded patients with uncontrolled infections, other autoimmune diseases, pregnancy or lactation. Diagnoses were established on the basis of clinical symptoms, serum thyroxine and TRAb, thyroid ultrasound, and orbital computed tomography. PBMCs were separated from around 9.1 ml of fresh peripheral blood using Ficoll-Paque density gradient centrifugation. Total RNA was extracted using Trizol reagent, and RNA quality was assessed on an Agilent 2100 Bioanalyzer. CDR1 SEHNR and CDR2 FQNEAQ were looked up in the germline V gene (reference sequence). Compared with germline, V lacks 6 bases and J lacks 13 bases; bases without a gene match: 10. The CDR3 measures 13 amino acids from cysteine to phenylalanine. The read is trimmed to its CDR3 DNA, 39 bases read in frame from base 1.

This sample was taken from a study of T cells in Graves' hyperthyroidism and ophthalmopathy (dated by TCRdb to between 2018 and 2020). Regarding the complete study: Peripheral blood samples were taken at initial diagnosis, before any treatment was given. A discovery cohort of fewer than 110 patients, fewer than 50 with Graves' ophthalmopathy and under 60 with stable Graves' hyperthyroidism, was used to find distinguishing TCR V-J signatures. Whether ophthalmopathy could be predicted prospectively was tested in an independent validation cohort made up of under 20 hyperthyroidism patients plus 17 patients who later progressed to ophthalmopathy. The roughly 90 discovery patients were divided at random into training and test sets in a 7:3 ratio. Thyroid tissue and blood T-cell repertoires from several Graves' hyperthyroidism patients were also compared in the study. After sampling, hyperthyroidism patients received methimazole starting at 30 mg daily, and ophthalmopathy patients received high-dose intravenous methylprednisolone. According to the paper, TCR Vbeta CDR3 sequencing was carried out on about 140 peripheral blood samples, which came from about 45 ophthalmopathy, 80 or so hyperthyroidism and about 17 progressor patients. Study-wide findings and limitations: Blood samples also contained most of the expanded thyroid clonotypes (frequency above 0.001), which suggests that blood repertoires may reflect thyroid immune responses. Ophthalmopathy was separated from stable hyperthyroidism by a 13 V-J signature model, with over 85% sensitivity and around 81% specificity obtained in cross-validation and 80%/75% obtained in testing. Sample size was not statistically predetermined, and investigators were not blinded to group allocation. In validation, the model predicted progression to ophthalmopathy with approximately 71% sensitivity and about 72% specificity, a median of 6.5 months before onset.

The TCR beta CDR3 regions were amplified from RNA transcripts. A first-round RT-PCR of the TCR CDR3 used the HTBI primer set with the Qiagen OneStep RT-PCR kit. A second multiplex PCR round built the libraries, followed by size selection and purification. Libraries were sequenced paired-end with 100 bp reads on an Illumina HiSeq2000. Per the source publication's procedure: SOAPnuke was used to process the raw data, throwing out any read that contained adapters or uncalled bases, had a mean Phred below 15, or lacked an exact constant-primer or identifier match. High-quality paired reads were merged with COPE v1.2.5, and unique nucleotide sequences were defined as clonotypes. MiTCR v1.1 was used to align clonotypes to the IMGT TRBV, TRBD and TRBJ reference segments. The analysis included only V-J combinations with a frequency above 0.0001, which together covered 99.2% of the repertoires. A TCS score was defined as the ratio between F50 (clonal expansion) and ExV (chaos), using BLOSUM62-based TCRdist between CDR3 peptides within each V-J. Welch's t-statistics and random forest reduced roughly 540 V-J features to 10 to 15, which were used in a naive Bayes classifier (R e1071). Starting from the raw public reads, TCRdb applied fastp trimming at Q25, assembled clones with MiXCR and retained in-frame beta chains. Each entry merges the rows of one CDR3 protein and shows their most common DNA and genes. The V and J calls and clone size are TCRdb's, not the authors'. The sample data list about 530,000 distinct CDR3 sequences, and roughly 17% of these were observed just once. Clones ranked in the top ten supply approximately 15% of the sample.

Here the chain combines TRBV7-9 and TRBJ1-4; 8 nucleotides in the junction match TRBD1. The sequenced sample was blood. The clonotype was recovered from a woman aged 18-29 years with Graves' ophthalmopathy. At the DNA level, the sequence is TGTGCCAGCAGTTTTCCATCTGACAGGGGACTGTTTTTT. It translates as CASSFPSDRGLFF.